This T cell receptor (beta chain) was recovered during a study of identical twins. The study, taken as a whole, reports: Conclusions rested on cross-sectional statistics rather than following the same donors. Fewer insertions characterized abundant cord blood beta clonotypes, whereas memory repertoires showed none.

Note on this clonotype: Its target is unknown.

It was template switching that added a universal primer site, and there were unique molecular identifiers on the cDNA. Via MiXCR, TCRdb re-called the 5' RACE reads, giving one row per CDR3 protein. The data contain 450,000 to 500,000 distinct CDR3 sequences, roughly an eighth of them singletons. In every case, the donor was a healthy Caucasian. V shed 10 bases, J shed 9 bases, and the junction held 6 bases outside the gene matches. The CDR3 totals 13 residues. Germline CDR1 is MNHNS and CDR2 is SASEGT. These same data were also listed under a study on yellow fever vaccine responses in identical twins.

Sequenced sample: CD4+ T cells sorted from blood. This rearrangement joins TRBV6-1 to TRBJ2-1, with 13 bases lining up with TRBD2. This receptor was obtained from a woman younger than 35 in good health. DNA of the CDR3: TGTGCCACCCGGACTAGCGGGGGCCGTGAGCAGTTCTTC. Its protein product is CATRTSGGREQFF.